This T cell receptor (beta chain) was sequenced for a study of control samples from healthy donors and cancer patients. The data were produced by immunoSEQ multiplex PCR, yet TCRdb's version contains in-frame clones alone and is incomplete. The sample gives over 150,000 clones, over 95% of which show up once; around 0.92% is in the top ten. V lost 4 bases and J lost 2, with 8 bases in between. This CDR3 has 14 residues. Germline lookup yields CDR1 SGHAT and CDR2 FQNNGV. The TCR was taken from a woman aged 25-40 years in good health. Source material: blood. The J gene is TRBJ2-2, the V gene TRBV11-2; D remains unclear. The CDR3 reads CASSWASNTGELFF. CDR3 bases: TGTGCCAGCAGCTGGGCCAGCAACACCGGGGAGCTGTTTTTT.